These T cell receptor beta chains were read from a single sample in a study of T-cell reconstitution after alpha-beta-depleted transplantation in children. TCRdb recomputed calls from the PCR reads with MiXCR, one row per CDR3 protein. This table has about 350,000 distinct CDR3 sequences, about an eighth appearing once. Specimen: PBMCs, collected from the stem cell graft. The origin of the receptors is a human donor who donated a stem cell graft to a child with Fanconi anemia. CDR3s include the opening cysteine and the closing phenylalanine or tryptophan. The D gene is left open where the match is weak. Some rows mark clone size as missing; the rest say once, few, many or name a class of expanded clone.

abundance,v_gene,j_gene,d_gene,CDR3aa,CDR3nt
.,TRBV12-5,TRBJ1-1,.,CASGPRQAGNTEAFF,TGTGCTAGTGGCCCCAGACAGGCGGGTAACACTGAAGCTTTCTTT
many,TRBV12-3/TRBV12-4,TRBJ1-2,TRBD1,CASSPGQGDGYTF,TGTGCCAGCAGCCCGGGACAGGGGGATGGCTACACCTTC
.,TRBV19,TRBJ2-1,.,CASRQPGGSNEQFF,TGTGCCAGTAGGCAGCCGGGGGGCTCCAATGAGCAGTTCTTC
.,TRBV28,TRBJ1-2,.,CASSPPIEGYTF,TGTGCCAGCAGTCCCCCCATAGAAGGCTACACCTTC
many,TRBV7-9,TRBJ2-5,.,CASSLEAGETQYF,TGTGCCAGCAGCCTGGAGGCAGGGGAGACCCAGTACTTC
few,TRBV3-1,TRBJ2-7,TRBD1,CASSHESGTGPYEQYF,TGTGCCAGCAGCCATGAAAGTGGGACAGGGCCCTACGAGCAGTACTTC
few,TRBV3-1,TRBJ2-5,TRBD2,CASSHASGLASETQYF,TGTGCCAGCAGCCATGCCAGCGGACTAGCGTCAGAGACCCAGTACTTC
few,TRBV18,TRBJ2-6,.,CASSPAVPGANVLTF,TGTGCCAGCTCACCAGCGGTGCCTGGGGCCAACGTCCTGACTTTC
few,TRBV5-1,TRBJ1-1,.,CASSLPDSLEAFF,TGCGCCAGCAGCCTCCCAGACAGTCTCGAAGCTTTCTTT
many,TRBV5-1,TRBJ1-1,.,CASSSQGSVTEAFF,TGCGCCAGCAGCTCTCAAGGGTCGGTTACTGAAGCTTTCTTT
.,TRBV3-1,TRBJ2-7,.,CASSQGRGGLGYEQYF,TGTGCCAGCAGCCAAGGACGAGGGGGTCTAGGATACGAGCAGTACTTC
.,TRBV12-3/TRBV12-4,TRBJ2-3,.,CASSLSRDTQYF,TGTGCCAGCAGTCTCTCACGAGATACGCAGTATTTT
.,TRBV7-9,TRBJ1-2,.,CASSLRTSYGYTF,TGTGCCAGCAGCCTTAGGACAAGCTATGGCTACACCTTC
.,TRBV6-2/TRBV6-3,TRBJ1-1,.,CASTRILESAEAFF,TGTGCCAGCACTCGGATCCTAGAGAGCGCTGAAGCTTTCTTT
few,TRBV20-1,TRBJ2-7,TRBD2,CSARGGYEQYF,TGCAGTGCCCGGGGGGGTTACGAGCAGTACTTC
few,TRBV9,TRBJ2-4,.,CASSSGGVMAKNIQYF,TGTGCCAGCAGTTCTGGGGGAGTAATGGCCAAAAACATTCAGTACTTC
many,TRBV7-2,TRBJ1-1,.,CASSLITGRQAFF,TGTGCCAGCAGCTTAATAACAGGGCGTCAAGCTTTCTTT
.,TRBV20-1,TRBJ1-3,TRBD1,CSARTGGRNTIYF,TGCAGTGCAAGGACAGGGGGGCGAAACACCATATATTTT
many,TRBV28,TRBJ2-2,.,CASSLFRGRLEKETGELFF,TGTGCCAGCAGTTTATTCAGGGGGAGGCTAGAGAAAGAGACCGGGGAGCTGTTTTTT
many,TRBV3-1,TRBJ2-3,.,CASSPRLRDTQYF,TGTGCCAGCAGCCCTAGACTTCGGGATACGCAGTATTTT
few,TRBV10-3,TRBJ2-2,.,CAISEGATQAGELFF,TGTGCCATCAGTGAGGGGGCAACGCAAGCCGGGGAGCTGTTTTTT
many,TRBV7-9,TRBJ2-3,.,CASSLGGRDTQYF,TGTGCCAGCAGCTTAGGGGGTAGAGATACGCAGTATTTT